This T cell receptor beta chain was sequenced during a study of CD8 T cells in ankylosing spondylitis. For TCR beta, libraries came from quantitative 5'-RACE with molecular barcodes. TCRdb ran MiXCR on the 5' RACE reads and lists one entry per CDR3 protein. Of 200,000 to 300,000 distinct CDR3 sequences listed, roughly a tenth are singletons. Study outcomes and limitations: Several of the motif variants were reported before in synovial fluid and blood from reactive arthritis. Ankylosing spondylitis blood seemed to carry a telltale TCR beta motif made of several highly homologous variants.

This clonotype occurred many times. The antigen is unknown. The V gene end was trimmed by 10 bases and the J gene end by 0 bases; junction bases not matched to a gene: 15. Per germline, CDR1 MDHEN and CDR2 SYDVKM. This CDR3 has 17 residues. Input material: blood, either unsorted or a sorted T cell fraction (not recorded which). V usage is TRBV28 and J usage is TRBJ2-4, with 7 bases that match TRBD1. This receptor was identified in a male donor with ankylosing spondylitis or in good health (not recorded which). CDR3 region: CATSLPGTAIAKNIQYF. DNA of the CDR3: TGTGCCACCTCTTTGCCCGGGACAGCCATAGCCAAAAACATTCAGTACTTC.